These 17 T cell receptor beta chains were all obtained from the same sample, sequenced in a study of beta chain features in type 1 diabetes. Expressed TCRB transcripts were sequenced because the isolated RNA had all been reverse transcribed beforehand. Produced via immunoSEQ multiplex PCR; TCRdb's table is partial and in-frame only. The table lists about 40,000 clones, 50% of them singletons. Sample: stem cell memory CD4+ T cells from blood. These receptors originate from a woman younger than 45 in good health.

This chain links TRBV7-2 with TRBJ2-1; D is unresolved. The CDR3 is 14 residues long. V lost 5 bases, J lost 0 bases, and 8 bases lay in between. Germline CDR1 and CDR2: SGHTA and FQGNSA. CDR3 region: CASSMSRSYNEQFF. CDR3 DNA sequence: TGTGCCAGCAGCATGTCCCGCTCCTACAATGAGCAGTTCTTC.

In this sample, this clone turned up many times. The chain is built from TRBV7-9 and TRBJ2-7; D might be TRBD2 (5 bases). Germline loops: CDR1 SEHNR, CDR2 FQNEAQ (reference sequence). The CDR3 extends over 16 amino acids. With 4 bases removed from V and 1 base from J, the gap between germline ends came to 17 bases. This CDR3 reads CASSSSGDKRSYEQYF. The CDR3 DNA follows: TGTGCCAGCAGCTCATCGGGTGATAAGCGGTCCTACGAGCAGTACTTC.

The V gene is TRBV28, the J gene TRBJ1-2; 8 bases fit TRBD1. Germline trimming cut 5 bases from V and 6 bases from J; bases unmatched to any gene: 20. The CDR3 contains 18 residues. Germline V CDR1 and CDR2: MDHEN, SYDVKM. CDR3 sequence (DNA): TGTGCCAGCAGTCGGGGGGACCCTCTCGACAGGGGAGGCCATGGCTACACCTTC. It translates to CASSRGDPLDRGGHGYTF.

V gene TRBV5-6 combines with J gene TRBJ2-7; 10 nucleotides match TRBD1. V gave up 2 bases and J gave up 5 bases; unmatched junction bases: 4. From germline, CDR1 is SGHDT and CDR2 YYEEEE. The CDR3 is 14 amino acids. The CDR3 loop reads CASSFGTGAHEQYF. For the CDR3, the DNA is TGTGCCAGCAGCTTTGGGACAGGGGCTCACGAGCAGTACTTC.

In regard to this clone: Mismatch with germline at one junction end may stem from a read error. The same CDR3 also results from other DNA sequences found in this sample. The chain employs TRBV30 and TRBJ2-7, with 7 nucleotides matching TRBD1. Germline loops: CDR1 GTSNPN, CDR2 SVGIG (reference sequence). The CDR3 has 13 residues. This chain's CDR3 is CAWSPGQTYEQYF. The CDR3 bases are TGTGCCTGGAGTCCGGGACAGACCTACGAACAGTACTTC.

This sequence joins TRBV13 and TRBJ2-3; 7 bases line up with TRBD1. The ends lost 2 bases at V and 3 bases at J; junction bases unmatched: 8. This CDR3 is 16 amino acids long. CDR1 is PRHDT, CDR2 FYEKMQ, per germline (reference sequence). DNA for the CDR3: TGTGCCAGCAGCTTAAGCCGGGACAGCCGGACAGATACGCAGTATTTT. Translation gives CASSLSRDSRTDTQYF.

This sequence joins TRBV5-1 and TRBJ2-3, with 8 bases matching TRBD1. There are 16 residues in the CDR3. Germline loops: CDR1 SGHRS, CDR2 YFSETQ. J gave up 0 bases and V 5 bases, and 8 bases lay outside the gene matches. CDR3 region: CASRPVTGASTDTQYF. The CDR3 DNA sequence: TGCGCCAGCAGGCCCGTGACAGGGGCCAGCACAGATACGCAGTATTTT. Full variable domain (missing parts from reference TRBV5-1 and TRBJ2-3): KAGVTQTPRYLIKTRGQQVTLSCSPISGHRSVSWYQQTPGQGLQFLFEYFSETQRNKGNFPGRFSGRQFSNSRSEMNVSTLELGDSALYLCASRPVTGASTDTQYFGPGTRLTVL.

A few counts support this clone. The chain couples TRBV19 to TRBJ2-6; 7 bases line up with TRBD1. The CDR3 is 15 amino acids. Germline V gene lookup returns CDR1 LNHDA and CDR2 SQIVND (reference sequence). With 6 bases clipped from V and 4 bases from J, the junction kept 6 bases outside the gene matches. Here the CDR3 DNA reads TGTGCCAGTAGGGTAACAGGGGCCGGGGCCAACGTCCTGACTTTC. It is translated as CASRVTGAGANVLTF.

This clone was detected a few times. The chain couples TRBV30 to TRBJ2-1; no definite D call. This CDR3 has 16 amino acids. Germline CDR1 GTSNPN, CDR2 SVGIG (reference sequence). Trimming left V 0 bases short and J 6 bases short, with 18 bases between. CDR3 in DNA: TGTGCCTGGAGTGTACTGAGCGCTAGAGGTTCCAATGAGCAGTTCTTC. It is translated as CAWSVLSARGSNEQFF.

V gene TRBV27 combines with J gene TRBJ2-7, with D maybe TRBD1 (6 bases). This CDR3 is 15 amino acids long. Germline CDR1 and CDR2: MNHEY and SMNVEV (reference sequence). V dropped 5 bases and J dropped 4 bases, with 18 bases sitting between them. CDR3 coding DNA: TGTGCCAGCAGTGGGCCCACCGGGACATTTTACGAGCAGTACTTC. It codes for CASSGPTGTFYEQYF.

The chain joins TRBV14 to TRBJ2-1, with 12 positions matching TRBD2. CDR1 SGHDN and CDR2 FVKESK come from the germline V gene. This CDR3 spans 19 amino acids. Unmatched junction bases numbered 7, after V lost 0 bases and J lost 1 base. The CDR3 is CASSQDLLAGGSSYNEQFF. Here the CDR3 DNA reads TGTGCCAGCAGCCAAGATCTACTAGCGGGAGGATCGTCCTACAATGAGCAGTTCTTC.

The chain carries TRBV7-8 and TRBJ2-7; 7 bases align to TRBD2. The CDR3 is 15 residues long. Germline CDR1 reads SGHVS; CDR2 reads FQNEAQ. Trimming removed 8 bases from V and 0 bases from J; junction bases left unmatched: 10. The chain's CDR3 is CASASPGGSSYEQYF. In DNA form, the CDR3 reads TGTGCCAGCGCCAGTCCGGGAGGTTCCTCCTACGAGCAGTACTTC.

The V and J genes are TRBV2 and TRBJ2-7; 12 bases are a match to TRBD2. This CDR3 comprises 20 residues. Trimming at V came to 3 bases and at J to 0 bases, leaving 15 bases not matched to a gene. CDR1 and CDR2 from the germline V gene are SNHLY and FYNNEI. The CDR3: CASSEGFWTSGMSDSYEQYF. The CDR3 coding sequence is TGTGCCAGCAGTGAGGGATTTTGGACTAGCGGGATGTCGGACTCCTACGAGCAGTACTTC.

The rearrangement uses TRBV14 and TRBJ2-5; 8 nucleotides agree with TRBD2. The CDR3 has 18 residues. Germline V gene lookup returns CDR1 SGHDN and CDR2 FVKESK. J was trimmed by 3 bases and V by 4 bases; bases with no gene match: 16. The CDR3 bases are TGTGCCAGCAGCCGGGGGGTCAGCGGGAGTGTCATAGAAGAGACCCAGTACTTC. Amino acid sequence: CASSRGVSGSVIEETQYF. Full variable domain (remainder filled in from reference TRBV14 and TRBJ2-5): EAGVTQFPSHSVIEKGQTVTLRCDPISGHDNLYWYRRVMGKEIKFLLHFVKESKQDESGMPNNRFLAERTGGTYSTLKVQPAELEDSGVYFCASSRGVSGSVIEETQYFGPGTRLLVL.

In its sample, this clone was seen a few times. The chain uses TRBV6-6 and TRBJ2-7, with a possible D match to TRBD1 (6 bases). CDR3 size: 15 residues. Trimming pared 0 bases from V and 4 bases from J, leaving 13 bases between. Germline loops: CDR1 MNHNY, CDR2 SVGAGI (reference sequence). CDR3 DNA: TGTGCCAGCAGTTACTCGTCCGACAGGCCTTACGAGCAGTACTTC. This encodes CASSYSSDRPYEQYF.

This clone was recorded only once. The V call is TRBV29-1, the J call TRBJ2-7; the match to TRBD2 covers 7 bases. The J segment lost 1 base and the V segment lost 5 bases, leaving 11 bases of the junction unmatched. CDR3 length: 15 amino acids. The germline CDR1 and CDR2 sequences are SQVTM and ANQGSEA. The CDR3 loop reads CSVNLWGGRSYEQYF. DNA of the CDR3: TGCAGCGTTAATCTATGGGGAGGGAGATCCTACGAGCAGTACTTC.

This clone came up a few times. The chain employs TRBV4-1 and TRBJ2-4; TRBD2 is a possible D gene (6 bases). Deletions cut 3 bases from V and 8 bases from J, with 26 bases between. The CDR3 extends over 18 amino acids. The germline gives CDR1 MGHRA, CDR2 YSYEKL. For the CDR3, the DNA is TGCGCCAGCAGCCAGATTGGGTTAGCGGACGACTTTGGTGACATTCAGTACTTC. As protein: CASSQIGLADDFGDIQYF.